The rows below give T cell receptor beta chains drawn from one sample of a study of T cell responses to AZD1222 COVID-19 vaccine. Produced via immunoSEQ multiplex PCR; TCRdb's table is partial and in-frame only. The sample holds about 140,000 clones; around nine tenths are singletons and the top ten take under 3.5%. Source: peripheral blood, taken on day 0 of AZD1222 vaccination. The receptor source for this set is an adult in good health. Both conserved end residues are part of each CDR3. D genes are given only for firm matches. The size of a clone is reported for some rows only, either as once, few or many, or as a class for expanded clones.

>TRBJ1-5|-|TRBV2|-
TGTGCCAGCAACACGGGCAATCAGCCCCAGCATTTT
CASNTGNQPQHF
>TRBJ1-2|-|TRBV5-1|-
TGCGCCAGCAGCTACTCGGGGGGGAATGGCTACACCTTC
CASSYSGGNGYTF
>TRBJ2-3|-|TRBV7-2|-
TGTGCCAGCAGCTCAGCCCTAAACACAGATACGCAGTATTTT
CASSSALNTDTQYF
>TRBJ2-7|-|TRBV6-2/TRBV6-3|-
TGTGCCAGCACCCCTGGGGGGACCTTGAGCTCCTACGAGCAGTACTTC
CASTPGGTLSSYEQYF
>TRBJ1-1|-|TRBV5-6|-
TGTGCCAGCAGCCGGAACACTGAAGCTTTCTTT
CASSRNTEAFF
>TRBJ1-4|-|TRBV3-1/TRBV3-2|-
TGTGCCAGCCAGCAAGCTGAAAAACTGTTTTTT
CASQQAEKLFF
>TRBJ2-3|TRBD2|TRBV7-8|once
TGTGCCAGCAGCCTGGGGACTAGCTCTAAAGATACGCAGTATTTT
CASSLGTSSKDTQYF
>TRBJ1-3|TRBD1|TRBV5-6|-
TGTGCCAGCAGCTTGGTAGGGACAGGTCCTGGAAACACCATATATTTT
CASSLVGTGPGNTIYF
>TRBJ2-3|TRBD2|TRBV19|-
TGTGCCAGTAGTATAGATCCTCCTAGCGGGAGGGCCGTCACAGATACGCAGTATTTT
CASSIDPPSGRAVTDTQYF
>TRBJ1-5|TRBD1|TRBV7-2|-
TGTGCCAGCAGCTCTACAGGGGACCAGCCCCAGCATTTT
CASSSTGDQPQHF
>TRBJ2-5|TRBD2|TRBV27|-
TGTGCCAGCAGTCGGGGACTAGCTTGGCAAGAGACCCAGTACTTC
CASSRGLAWQETQYF
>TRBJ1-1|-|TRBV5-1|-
TGCGCCAGCAGCTTAGTAGGGTTGGGCACTGAAGCTTTCTTT
CASSLVGLGTEAFF
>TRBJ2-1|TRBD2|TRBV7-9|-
TGTGCCAGCAGCCCTCCGGGACTAGCGGGCTACAATGAGCAGTTCTTC
CASSPPGLAGYNEQFF